Described below is a single T cell receptor (beta chain) sequence and its context. The antigen it binds to is not known. Base qualities are not recorded, but no much larger clone differs from it by a single base. The immunoSEQ Assay, a bias-controlled multiplex PCR, was used to amplify TCRbeta CDR3 regions from genomic DNA. Turning to the authors' computational methods: The number of nucleated cells in each sample was estimated by amplification of reference gene primers within the assay. Sequence reads were collapsed and filtered to measure the absolute abundance of every unique TCRbeta CDR3 rearrangement. For each sample, productive Simpson clonality was calculated as the square root of Simpson's diversity index across productive rearrangements. TCRdb obtained this table from immuneACCESS and retained in-frame rearrangements with V and J assigned. These tables miss some clones; where compared with another copy, unresolved V genes account for less than half of the shortfall, and the remainder is unexplained. That table is the source of V, J and clone size, and D and trimming were worked out from the DNA. This sample comprises 180,000 or so clones, 70% to 90% of them detected only once. Around 9.9% of the sample is held by the ten biggest clonotypes.

Including cysteine and phenylalanine, the CDR3 has 17 amino acids. This entry keeps only the CDR3 DNA: 51 bases, framed from base 1. At the junction V is shortened by 2 bases and J by 0 bases, with 17 bases in between. CDR1 and CDR2 (MNHEY, SVGEGT) derive from the germline V gene. Whole blood was collected in K2EDTA tubes by collaborating institutions according to the institutions' own protocols. For TCRbeta analysis, collaborators shipped samples in one of three forms: frozen whole blood, isolated PBMCs, or DNA extracted from either of those sample types. The data are from a study of blood T cell repertoires in COVID-19 (dated by TCRdb to about 2020). For context, the study as a whole: Samples from collaborators originated in the United States, Italy and Spain and spanned both the acute and convalescent phases of COVID-19. The material from the prospective study consisted of cDNA or gDNA derived from T cells, B-cell-depleted T cells, or PBMCs. Deeply sampled blood TCRbeta repertoires from subjects exposed to, actively infected with, or recovered from COVID-19 were included in the dataset. The repertoires were released in a freely available public database intended as a resource for research on the immune response to SARS-CoV-2. Samples came from the ongoing ImmuneRACE study (first 160 participants) plus 1,254 subjects from 6 global collaborators. The sample metadata nearly always contained a de-identified subject ID, COVID-19 status, age in years and sex. Where HLA class I and class II types were available, the types were taken from metadata supplied by the sample provider, not from assay-based typing.

Paper-wide results and their limitations: Clinical and demographic metadata were provided uncurated, with the amount varying by source and participant.

In this chain, TRBV6-2 or TRBV6-3 is recombined with TRBJ2-7; possibly the D gene is TRBD2, per 6 matching bases. The sequence was collected from a human donor with active or convalescent COVID-19. The donor label of this sample is uncertain. Sequencing was performed on peripheral blood. The CDR3: CASSYMTRTLLSYEQYF. At the DNA level, the sequence is TGTGCCAGCAGTTACATGACTAGAACCCTACTCTCCTACGAGCAGTACTTC.